This T cell receptor beta chain was profiled in a study of blood T cells in healthy people across ages. With a J-beta primer mix and a sample-barcoded 5' primer, a second PCR ran roughly 6 to 11 cycles. TCRdb used MiXCR to reprocess the 5' RACE reads, holding one entry per CDR3 protein. The repertoire holds a few hundred thousand distinct CDR3 sequences, 25% to 35% seen once, with roughly 3.5% in the top ten. There are 15 residues in the CDR3. Germline CDR1 SEHNR, CDR2 FQNEAQ (reference sequence). This same sample was also part of a study on T cells of mothers and their children.

The sample taken for sequencing was blood. The chain recombines TRBV7-9 with TRBJ2-5; D possibly corresponds to TRBD2 (5 bases). The J call may be faulty, since TRBJ2-7 better matches the DNA end. This sequence was found in a boy between 2 and 10 years old in good health. This CDR3 reads CASSFSVLPPYEQYF. The CDR3 DNA reads TGTGCCAGCAGCTTTAGCGTCCTTCCCCCTTACGAGCAGTACTTC.